This TCR beta chain was sequenced for a study of spatial heterogeneity in lung cancer. Study-wide background: On average, each unique TCR and UMI combination appeared more than ten times in raw reads. Regarding the study as a whole: Counts of expanded intratumoral alpha and beta TCRs tracked tumor mutation counts.

TCR cDNA molecules each carried a unique molecular identifier. TCRdb called the 5' RACE reads again in MiXCR, with one record for every CDR3 protein. The sample holds about 27,000 distinct CDR3 sequences; roughly 6.9% are singletons and the top ten take approximately 23%. Time point: sample taken at primary tumor resection. Samples were obtained from 65 to 80 donors, all untreated early-stage non-small cell lung cancer patients. Whole RNA, isolated from tumor, nontumor lung or frozen PBMC, was sequenced without prior sorting. There are 13 residues in the CDR3. The trim removed 4 bases at V and 3 bases at J, leaving 2 bases unmatched. Per germline, CDR1 SGHTA and CDR2 FQGNSA. This clonotype was recorded many times. Its antigen remains unidentified.

J is TRBJ1-2 and V is TRBV7-2; 7 nucleotides align to TRBD1. The sequences come from lung tumor tissue, collected at surgery. The TCR sequence derives from a male donor with early-stage non-small cell lung cancer. In nucleotides, the CDR3 is TGTGCCAGCAGCTCAGGACAGGACTATGGCTACACCTTC. Amino acids: CASSSGQDYGYTF.